A single sample is the source of the 2 T cell receptor beta chains below, sequenced in a study of cytomegalovirus exposure and HLA in healthy donors. Researchers ran the PCR with 60 Vbeta and 13 Jbeta primers. The assay was immunoSEQ multiplex PCR, and TCRdb's table has in-frame clones only and misses some. In the table there are roughly 100,000 clones, around 65% of which are singletons. Sequenced input: PBMCs. These receptor sequences come from a woman aged 50 to 60 in good health and CMV-seronegative.

The CDR3, as DNA: TGCGCCAGCAGCCAAGGAGGCCAAGGAGAATCACCCCTCCACTTT. Amino acid sequence: CASSQGGQGESPLHF. This rearrangement joins TRBV4-1 to TRBJ1-6; D gene uncertain. Deletions cut 1 base from V and 10 bases from J, with 14 bases between. CDR3 length: 15 residues. Looked up from germline, CDR1 is MGHRA and CDR2 is YSYEKL.

This clone was detected only a few times. The chain joins TRBV15 to TRBJ2-5; TRBD2 matches 9 bases. After removal of 1 base from V and 5 bases from J, the junction contained 8 bases not matched to a gene. CDR1 is LNHNV, CDR2 YYDKDF, per germline (reference sequence). The CDR3 runs to 16 residues. The CDR3: CATSRVGGGGSETQYF. The CDR3, as DNA: TGTGCCACCAGCAGAGTGGGCGGGGGGGGTTCTGAGACCCAGTACTTC. The full variable domain, in which reference TRBV15 and TRBJ2-5 provide the parts outside the CDR3, is DAMVIQNPRYQVTQFGKPVTLSCSQTLNHNVMYWYQQKSSQAPKLLFHYYDKDFNNEADTPDNFQSRRPNTSFCFLDIRSPGLGDTAMYLCATSRVGGGGSETQYFGPGTRLLVL.